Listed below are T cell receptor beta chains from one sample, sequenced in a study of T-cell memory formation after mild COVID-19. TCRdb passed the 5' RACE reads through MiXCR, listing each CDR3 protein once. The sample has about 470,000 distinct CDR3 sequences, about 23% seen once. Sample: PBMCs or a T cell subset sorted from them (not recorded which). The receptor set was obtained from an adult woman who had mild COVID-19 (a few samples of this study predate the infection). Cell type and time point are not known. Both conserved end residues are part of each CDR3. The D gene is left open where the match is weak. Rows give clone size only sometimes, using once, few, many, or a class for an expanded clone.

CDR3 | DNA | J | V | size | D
CASSPNRNTGELFF | TGTGCCAGCAGCCCTAACAGGAACACCGGGGAGCTGTTTTTT | TRBJ2-2 | TRBV11-2 | few | .
CATGSGVNTEAFF | TGTGCCACCGGGTCTGGGGTAAACACTGAAGCTTTCTTT | TRBJ1-1 | TRBV15 | once | .
CASSPQPGGAPYNEQFF | TGTGCCAGCAGCCCCCAGCCCGGCGGGGCACCTTACAATGAGCAGTTCTTC | TRBJ2-1 | TRBV5-5 | . | .
CATKGTRTGNTIYF | TGTGCCACCAAGGGGACCAGGACAGGAAACACCATATATTTT | TRBJ1-3 | TRBV2 | . | .
CAWSYLAGGGDTQYF | TGTGCCTGGAGTTACTTAGCGGGAGGGGGGGATACGCAGTATTTT | TRBJ2-3 | TRBV30 | . | TRBD2
CATSDPGTGLGETQYF | TGTGCCACCAGTGACCCCGGGACAGGGCTAGGGGAGACCCAGTACTTC | TRBJ2-5 | TRBV24-1 | . | TRBD1
CASSPEFRAGGLNEQFF | TGTGCCAGCAGCCCTGAGTTTAGGGCGGGAGGGCTTAATGAGCAGTTCTTC | TRBJ2-1 | TRBV7-2 | . | TRBD2
CASRVSGGAGFEQFF | TGTGCCAGCAGGGTGAGCGGGGGGGCTGGCTTTGAGCAGTTCTTC | TRBJ2-1 | TRBV12-3/TRBV12-4 | . | TRBD2
CASIRALHTDTQYF | TGTGCCAGCATCAGGGCCCTGCACACAGATACGCAGTATTTT | TRBJ2-3 | TRBV2 | . | .
CASDSPPPGIYEQYF | TGTGCTAGTGATTCTCCCCCGCCAGGGATATACGAGCAGTACTTC | TRBJ2-7 | TRBV12-5 | . | .
CASSRRDEQYF | TGTGCCAGCAGTAGGAGGGACGAGCAGTACTTC | TRBJ2-7 | TRBV12-3/TRBV12-4 | . | .
CASSQGTGISEQYF | TGTGCCAGCAGCCAAGGTACGGGAATATCCGAGCAGTACTTC | TRBJ2-7 | TRBV3-1 | few | .
CASSLYGDEQYF | TGTGCCAGCAGCTTGTATGGGGACGAGCAGTACTTC | TRBJ2-7 | TRBV5-6 | few | .
CASSLETLQGLSYEQYF | TGCGCCAGCAGCTTGGAAACTCTACAGGGGTTGTCCTACGAGCAGTACTTC | TRBJ2-7 | TRBV5-1 | few | TRBD1
CASRRLAGGWTGELFF | TGTGCCAGCAGGAGACTAGCGGGGGGTTGGACCGGGGAGCTGTTTTTT | TRBJ2-2 | TRBV2 | . | TRBD2
CAWSVGDEQYF | TGTGCCTGGAGTGTGGGGGACGAGCAGTACTTC | TRBJ2-7 | TRBV30 | . | .
CASRLRGLGNTIYF | TGTGCCAGTAGACTCCGGGGGCTCGGAAACACCATATATTTT | TRBJ1-3 | TRBV19 | . | .
CAISAKGADNEQFF | TGTGCCATCAGTGCAAAGGGGGCGGACAATGAGCAGTTCTTC | TRBJ2-1 | TRBV10-3 | many | TRBD1
CASSTRPGLAAGYTQYF | TGTGCCAGCAGCACCCGCCCGGGACTAGCGGCCGGATATACGCAGTATTTT | TRBJ2-3 | TRBV9 | few | TRBD2
CASSQSSGGSYNEQFF | TGCGCCAGCAGTCAATCTAGCGGGGGCTCCTACAATGAGCAGTTCTTC | TRBJ2-1 | TRBV23-1 | few | TRBD2
CASSLGGLENEQFF | TGTGCCAGCAGCTTAGGGGGACTAGAGAATGAGCAGTTCTTC | TRBJ2-1 | TRBV7-9 | . | TRBD2
CASSLIGQGAPDTQYF | TGCGCCAGCAGCTTGATTGGACAGGGGGCGCCGGATACGCAGTATTTT | TRBJ2-3 | TRBV5-1 | . | TRBD1
CASSHIAGGQSDTQYF | TGTGCCAGCAGCCATATAGCGGGGGGGCAGTCAGATACGCAGTATTTT | TRBJ2-3 | TRBV3-1 | . | TRBD2
CASSQPGLAGGTDTQYF | TGTGCCAGCAGTCAACCGGGACTAGCGGGAGGTACAGATACGCAGTATTTT | TRBJ2-3 | TRBV6-2/TRBV6-3 | few | TRBD2
CASRDGQGYNEQFF | TGTGCCAGCAGGGACGGACAGGGCTACAATGAGCAGTTCTTC | TRBJ2-1 | TRBV7-9 | few | TRBD1
CASSLDGQALNYGYTF | TGCGCCAGCAGCTTGGATGGACAGGCGCTTAACTATGGCTACACCTTC | TRBJ1-2 | TRBV5-1 | . | TRBD1
CASSQEVLAGGPLSYEQYF | TGCGCCAGCAGCCAAGAGGTACTAGCGGGAGGGCCCCTTTCCTACGAGCAGTACTTC | TRBJ2-7 | TRBV4-3 | . | TRBD2
CASSSLISSGTTYEQYF | TGTGCCAGCAGTTCACTGATCTCTAGCGGGACCACCTACGAGCAGTACTTC | TRBJ2-7 | TRBV27 | . | TRBD2
CATRREEETQYF | TGTGCCACCAGGCGGGAGGAAGAGACCCAGTACTTC | TRBJ2-5 | TRBV24-1 | few | TRBD2
CASSLVGGTQGVSLNTEAFF | TGTGCCAGCAGCTTAGTGGGGGGAACGCAGGGGGTTTCTCTGAACACTGAAGCTTTCTTT | TRBJ1-1 | TRBV11-2 | few | TRBD1
CASSSPGLGAYNEQFF | TGCGCCAGCAGCTCTCCGGGACTAGGCGCCTACAATGAGCAGTTCTTC | TRBJ2-1 | TRBV5-1 | few | TRBD2
CATSASAGGIAKNIQYF | TGTGCCACCAGTGCGTCAGCGGGGGGGATAGCCAAAAACATTCAGTACTTC | TRBJ2-4 | TRBV24-1 | few | TRBD2
CSVAPYSGSNNEQFF | TGCAGCGTTGCGCCCTATAGCGGGAGTAACAATGAGCAGTTCTTC | TRBJ2-1 | TRBV29-1 | few | TRBD2
CASSRLAGESDTQYF | TGTGCCAGCAGCCGGCTAGCGGGAGAGTCAGATACGCAGTATTTT | TRBJ2-3 | TRBV7-6 | few | TRBD2
CASSLQANEKLFF | TGTGCCAGCAGCTTGCAGGCTAATGAAAAACTGTTTTTT | TRBJ1-4 | TRBV5-4 | few | .
CASSLLDGVNEQFF | TGTGCCAGCAGTTTATTGGATGGGGTCAATGAGCAGTTCTTC | TRBJ2-1 | TRBV12-3/TRBV12-4 | few | .
CASTGMSNEQFF | TGTGCCAGCACAGGGATGAGCAATGAGCAGTTCTTC | TRBJ2-1 | TRBV25-1 | few | .
CASSLAGSHYGYTF | TGTGCCAGCAGCTTAGCTGGGAGCCACTATGGCTACACCTTC | TRBJ1-2 | TRBV9 | few | .
CASSRTGLPNTGELFF | TGTGCCAGCAGTAGGACAGGGCTTCCCAACACCGGGGAGCTGTTTTTT | TRBJ2-2 | TRBV25-1 | once | TRBD1
CASRYRDRGGSYEQYF | TGTGCCAGCAGGTACAGGGACAGGGGCGGCTCCTACGAGCAGTACTTC | TRBJ2-7 | TRBV6-6 | . | TRBD1
CASSRVGTADYADYEQYF | TGCGCCAGCAGCCGGGTGGGGACAGCTGACTACGCCGACTACGAGCAGTACTTC | TRBJ2-7 | TRBV5-1 | few | TRBD1
CSVWGLVGNEQFF | TGCAGCGTTTGGGGATTAGTGGGCAATGAGCAGTTCTTC | TRBJ2-1 | TRBV29-1 | few | .
CASRLGNRLDGGRQETQYF | TGTGCAAGTCGCTTAGGGAATCGGTTAGACGGGGGACGACAAGAGACCCAGTACTTC | TRBJ2-5 | TRBV12-2 | . | .
CASSREGASEQYF | TGTGCCAGCAGCCGTGAGGGGGCCTCAGAGCAGTACTTC | TRBJ2-7 | TRBV4-2 | many | TRBD1
CSARGKSQGLGPGEQFF | TGCAGTGCTAGGGGGAAATCACAGGGATTGGGGCCGGGGGAGCAGTTCTTC | TRBJ2-1 | TRBV20-1 | few | .
CAISDSDSMNTEAFF | TGTGCCATCAGTGATTCGGACAGCATGAACACTGAAGCTTTCTTT | TRBJ1-1 | TRBV10-3 | . | .
CATQRGGTEAFF | TGTGCCACACAACGGGGGGGCACTGAAGCTTTCTTT | TRBJ1-1 | TRBV19 | few | .
CASKGYSGNTIYF | TGCGCCAGCAAAGGATACTCTGGAAACACCATATATTTT | TRBJ1-3 | TRBV10-2 | . | .
CASSIRPVGGTEAFF | TGTGCCAGTAGTATTCGTCCGGTCGGGGGCACTGAAGCTTTCTTT | TRBJ1-1 | TRBV19 | . | .
CSAPPSSSYEQYF | TGCAGTGCTCCCCCTTCCAGCTCCTACGAGCAGTACTTC | TRBJ2-7 | TRBV20-1 | . | .
CAIRGQETQYF | TGTGCCATCAGGGGACAAGAGACCCAGTACTTC | TRBJ2-5 | TRBV10-3 | few | .
CSAWGLAGLQETQYF | TGCAGTGCTTGGGGACTAGCGGGGCTCCAAGAGACCCAGTACTTC | TRBJ2-5 | TRBV20-1 | few | TRBD2
CATSDLQGDTQYF | TGTGCCACCAGTGATTTACAGGGGGATACGCAGTATTTT | TRBJ2-3 | TRBV24-1 | . | TRBD1
CASSLGTPKYEQYF | TGTGCCAGCAGTTTAGGGACACCTAAATACGAGCAGTACTTC | TRBJ2-7 | TRBV27 | few | .
CASSMAGGRNSPLHF | TGTGCCAGTAGTATGGCGGGGGGGCGTAATTCACCCCTCCACTTT | TRBJ1-6 | TRBV19 | few | .
CSVEVRLTNTEAFF | TGCAGCGTTGAAGTCAGGCTAACGAACACTGAAGCTTTCTTT | TRBJ1-1 | TRBV29-1 | . | .
CASSLQGPTGELFF | TGTGCCAGCAGCTTACAAGGGCCCACCGGGGAGCTGTTTTTT | TRBJ2-2 | TRBV7-2 | few | .
CSARDPVAGGYNEQFF | TGCAGTGCTAGAGATCCAGTAGCGGGAGGGTACAATGAGCAGTTCTTC | TRBJ2-1 | TRBV20-1 | few | TRBD2
CASALGNTIYF | TGTGCCAGCGCATTGGGAAACACCATATATTTT | TRBJ1-3 | TRBV2 | . | .